Below, 31 T cell receptor beta chains from the same sample are listed, as sequenced in a study of shared clonotypes between healthy human individuals. Clones were read by immunoSEQ multiplex PCR, and TCRdb kept only the in-frame ones, dropping some. This sample has hundreds of thousands of clones, with around 96% found just once. Input material: naive CD4+ T cells sorted from blood. Subset indicated: CD45RA+ positively selected. These receptors came from a young woman in good health.

This chain uses TRBV25-1 with TRBJ2-2, with 8 nucleotides matching TRBD1. The germline CDR1 and CDR2 sequences are MGHDK and SYGVNS. V shed 2 bases and J 5 bases; nucleotides not matched to a gene: 7. The CDR3 runs to 16 residues. CDR3 region: CASSERTGQSTGELFF. The CDR3 bases are TGTGCCAGCAGTGAACGGACAGGGCAGAGTACCGGGGAGCTGTTTTTT.

The chain employs TRBV2 and TRBJ1-1, with a possible D match to TRBD1 (5 bases). From germline, CDR1 is SNHLY and CDR2 FYNNEI. The CDR3 spans 16 residues. Trimming took off 2 bases at V and 0 bases at J, with 13 bases between the two ends. This CDR3 is CASSETSRAMNTEAFF. DNA for the CDR3: TGTGCCAGCAGTGAAACTTCCAGGGCCATGAACACTGAAGCTTTCTTT.

The rearrangement links TRBV9 to TRBJ2-7; D is ambiguous. The CDR3 consists of 14 residues. Germline V gene data show CDR1 as SGDLS and CDR2 as YYNGEE. V shed 0 bases and J shed 0 bases, with 7 bases lying between them. CDR3 protein: CASSVGPSSYEQYF. DNA of the CDR3: TGTGCCAGCAGCGTAGGTCCTAGCTCCTACGAGCAGTACTTC.

The CDR3 here is CASSIGTKNTGELFF. DNA of the CDR3: TGTGCCAGCAGCATAGGGACTAAGAACACCGGGGAGCTGTTTTTT. The chain combines TRBV4-2 with TRBJ2-2; 7 nucleotides line up with TRBD2. From germline, CDR1 is LGHNA and CDR2 YNFKEQ. Trimming removed 5 bases from V and 1 base from J; junction bases left unmatched: 4. This CDR3 has 15 amino acids.

This sequence joins TRBV6-4 and TRBJ2-5, with TRBD2 as a possible D gene (5 bases). Per germline, CDR1 MRHNA and CDR2 SNTAGT. The CDR3 is 12 amino acids. V shed 5 bases and J shed 7 bases, with 11 bases lying between them. The CDR3 sequence is CASSREWGTQYF. The CDR3 bases are TGTGCCAGCAGTAGGGAGTGGGGGACCCAGTACTTC.

The chain employs TRBV5-1 and TRBJ2-3, with D unclear. The CDR3 runs to 14 residues. Trimming removed 0 bases at V and 4 bases at J, with 9 bases between. The germline V gene encodes CDR1 SGHRS and CDR2 YFSETQ. This CDR3 reads CASSLEAAPDTQYF. For the CDR3, the DNA is TGCGCCAGCAGCTTGGAGGCAGCCCCAGATACGCAGTATTTT.

The chain employs TRBV5-1 and TRBJ1-1; 7 nucleotides match TRBD1. Germline-derived CDR1 and CDR2 are SGHRS and YFSETQ. The ends lost 4 bases at V and 2 bases at J; junction bases unmatched: 2. The CDR3 is 13 amino acids. The chain's CDR3 is CASSRDSNTEAFF. The CDR3 nucleotides read TGCGCCAGCAGCAGGGACAGTAACACTGAAGCTTTCTTT. Together with reference TRBV5-1 and TRBJ1-1, the CDR3 gives the full variable domain: KAGVTQTPRYLIKTRGQQVTLSCSPISGHRSVSWYQQTPGQGLQFLFEYFSETQRNKGNFPGRFSGRQFSNSRSEMNVSTLELGDSALYLCASSRDSNTEAFFGQGTRLTVV.

The chain couples TRBV11-2 to TRBJ2-7; TRBD1 or TRBD2 may be the D gene (6 bases each). This CDR3 has 15 amino acids. V shed 2 bases and J shed 9 bases, with 20 bases lying between them. Germline lookup yields CDR1 SGHAT and CDR2 FQNNGV. In DNA form, the CDR3 reads TGTGCCAGCAGCTTAATCCGGCGGGACAACTATTGGCAGTACTTC. Residues: CASSLIRRDNYWQYF.

V gene TRBV28 combines with J gene TRBJ1-5, with 7 bases that match TRBD1. CDR1 is MDHEN, CDR2 SYDVKM, per germline. V was pared by 8 bases and J by 5 bases, with 6 bases of the junction left unmatched. The CDR3 extends over 13 amino acids. The CDR3 coding sequence is TGTGCCAGCGGCCGGCAGGGGGATCAGCCCCAGCATTTT. This codes for CASGRQGDQPQHF.

Concerning this clone: Other DNA sequences of this sample code for an identical CDR3. This chain connects TRBV28 to TRBJ2-7; D perhaps matches TRBD2 (6 bases). The CDR3 is 13 residues long. Germline V CDR1 and CDR2: MDHEN, SYDVKM. Trimming shortened V by 3 bases and J by 6 bases, and 12 bases separated the two germline ends. CDR3 loop: CASSLGTSSEQYF. The CDR3 DNA sequence: TGTGCCAGCAGTTTGGGGACTTCAAGCGAGCAGTACTTC.

J is TRBJ2-3 and V is TRBV10-3; D tentatively fits TRBD1 or TRBD2 (5 bases each). Germline V CDR1 and CDR2: ENHRY, SYGVKD. Between the trimmed V and J ends, which lost 4 bases and 0 bases, there was a span of 17 bases. CDR3 length equals 17 residues. Here the CDR3 DNA reads TGTGCCATCAGTGGAATTAGAGGGGCCTCTAGCACAGATACGCAGTATTTT. As protein: CAISGIRGASSTDTQYF.

V gene TRBV7-2 combines with J gene TRBJ2-3; D is possibly TRBD2 (6 bases). The length of the CDR3 is 15 residues. The germline CDR1 and CDR2 sequences are SGHTA and FQGNSA. V dropped 11 bases and J dropped 1 base, with 19 bases sitting between them. As DNA, the CDR3 is TGTGCCGAGCAGGACGGGTGGGGGGGCACAGATACGCAGTATTTT. Translation gives CAEQDGWGGTDTQYF.

The genes are TRBV5-1 and TRBJ1-1; weak D call: TRBD1 (5 bases). CDR1 and CDR2 from the germline V gene are SGHRS and YFSETQ. The CDR3 is 13 residues long. Deletions cut 2 bases from V and 4 bases from J, with 9 bases between. CDR3 sequence reads: CASSFGAFTEAFF. The CDR3 bases are TGCGCCAGCAGCTTTGGGGCGTTCACTGAAGCTTTCTTT.

CDR3 DNA sequence: TGTGCCAGCTCACCCGGACTAGGAAGGAGCTCCTACAATGAGCAGTTCTTC. Amino acid sequence: CASSPGLGRSSYNEQFF. The chain employs TRBV18 and TRBJ2-1, with 7 bases lining up with TRBD2. Germline CDR1 and CDR2: KGHSH and LQKENI. This CDR3 contains 17 residues. V was clipped by 3 bases and J by 0 bases; unmatched bases: 8.

The V gene is TRBV10-3, the J gene TRBJ2-3; 9 bases are shared with TRBD1. The V gene end was trimmed by 6 bases and the J gene end by 6 bases; junction bases not matched to a gene: 4. CDR1 and CDR2 from the germline V gene are ENHRY and SYGVKD. There are 13 residues in the CDR3. CDR3 nucleotides: TGTGCCATCAGGGACAGGGGTTTGGATACGCAGTATTTT. Amino acids: CAIRDRGLDTQYF.

The V gene is TRBV10-1, the J gene TRBJ2-1, with 10 nucleotides matching TRBD2. The CDR3 is 18 amino acids. The germline gives CDR1 WNHNN, CDR2 SYGVQD (reference sequence). V shed 7 bases, J shed 0 bases, and the junction held 12 bases outside the gene matches. CDR3 DNA sequence: TGCGCCAGCACCTTACTAGCGGGAATACTAAGCTCCTACAATGAGCAGTTCTTC. This sequence encodes CASTLLAGILSSYNEQFF.

V and J are TRBV19 and TRBJ2-5, with 8 bases identical to TRBD2. The CDR3 extends over 15 amino acids. J gave up 5 bases and V 2 bases, and 7 bases lay outside the gene matches. The V gene's germline CDR1 is LNHDA and CDR2 SQIVND (reference sequence). As DNA, the CDR3 is TGTGCCAGTAGTATAAAAGCGGGAGATGGGGAGACCCAGTACTTC. Protein product: CASSIKAGDGETQYF.

V is TRBV12-5 and J is TRBJ2-1; 11 bases fit TRBD1. CDR3 size: 15 residues. V shed 6 bases and J 4 bases; nucleotides not matched to a gene: 5. Germline CDR1 reads LGHNT; CDR2 reads FRNRAP. For the CDR3, the DNA is TGTGCTAGTGGCCCCGGACAGGGGGCGTACAATGAGCAGTTCTTC. Translated, it gives CASGPGQGAYNEQFF.

The V call is TRBV19, the J call TRBJ2-1; TRBD1 is a possible D gene (5 bases). V lost 8 bases and J lost 4, with 12 bases in between. This CDR3 spans 13 amino acids. In germline, CDR1 is LNHDA, CDR2 SQIVND (reference sequence). The chain's CDR3 is CASPLTAYNEQFF. As DNA, the CDR3 is TGTGCCAGTCCCCTGACAGCGTACAATGAGCAGTTCTTC. Variable domain in full (rest from reference TRBV19 and TRBJ2-1): DGGITQSPKYLFRKEGQNVTLSCEQNLNHDAMYWYRQDPGQGLRLIYYSQIVNDFQKGDIAEGYSVSREKKESFPLTVTSAQKNPTAFYLCASPLTAYNEQFFGPGTRLTVL.

The rearrangement uses TRBV5-4 and TRBJ1-4; no clear D. The V gene's germline CDR1 is SGHNT and CDR2 YYREEE (reference sequence). V dropped 0 bases and J dropped 4 bases, with 16 bases sitting between them. The CDR3 has 17 residues. CDR3 sequence: CASSLGPIQEYNEKLFF. CDR3 DNA: TGTGCCAGCAGCTTGGGTCCCATTCAGGAATATAATGAAAAACTGTTTTTT. The full variable domain, its missing parts supplied by reference TRBV5-4 and TRBJ1-4, is ETGVTQSPTHLIKTRGQQVTLRCSSQSGHNTVSWYQQALGQGPQFIFQYYREEENGRGNFPPRFSGLQFPNYSSELNVNALELDDSALYLCASSLGPIQEYNEKLFFGSGTQLSVL.

The chain has TRBV29-1 and TRBJ2-1, with 8 bases aligning to TRBD2. V gave up 7 bases and J gave up 2 bases; unmatched junction bases: 1. Per the germline V gene, CDR1 is SQVTM and CDR2 is ANQGSEA. The CDR3 totals 12 residues. The CDR3 DNA reads as TGCAGCGGGGGACTAGCCTACAATGAGCAGTTCTTC. It specifies CSGGLAYNEQFF.

The chain links TRBV11-2 to TRBJ2-7, with D perhaps TRBD1 (6 bases). The germline V gene encodes CDR1 SGHAT and CDR2 FQNNGV. Trimming stripped 7 bases from V and 1 base from J, with 14 bases between. CDR3 length: 14 amino acids. CDR3 coding DNA: TGTGCCAGCACCCAGAAACAGGGATCCTACGAGCAGTACTTC. Its protein product is CASTQKQGSYEQYF.

The chain is built from TRBV18 and TRBJ1-1; no definite D call. V lost 4 bases and J 3 bases, leaving 6 bases between the germline ends. Germline V gene sequence: CDR1 KGHSH, CDR2 LQKENI. This CDR3 comprises 12 residues. CDR3 sequence: CASSHAYTEAFF. The CDR3 nucleotides read TGTGCCAGCTCACACGCGTACACTGAAGCTTTCTTT. The full variable domain, rest sourced from reference TRBV18 and TRBJ1-1, is NAGVMQNPRHLVRRRGQEARLRCSPMKGHSHVYWYRQLPEEGLKFMVYLQKENIIDESGMPKERFSAEFPKEGPSILRIQQVVRGDSAAYFCASSHAYTEAFFGQGTRLTVV.

The chain employs TRBV6-5 and TRBJ2-7; TRBD2 matches 12 bases. The germline CDR1 and CDR2 sequences are MNHEY and SVGAGI. This CDR3 has 15 amino acids. The ends lost 6 bases at V and 4 bases at J; junction bases unmatched: 7. CDR3 protein: CASRDGLAGPYEQYF. Written as DNA, the CDR3 is TGTGCCAGCAGGGATGGACTAGCGGGACCTTACGAGCAGTACTTC.

This clone appeared once. The CDR3 sequence is CASSYSPGLAKTGELFF. In nucleotides, the CDR3 is TGTGCCAGCAGTTACTCTCCGGGACTAGCCAAGACCGGGGAGCTGTTTTTT. The chain links TRBV5-4 to TRBJ2-2; 9 bases agree with TRBD2. Germline trimming cut 5 bases from V and 5 bases from J; bases unmatched to any gene: 13. This CDR3 is built from 17 residues. Germline V gives CDR1 SGHNT, CDR2 YYREEE (reference sequence).

This rearrangement joins TRBV5-1 to TRBJ2-7; 9 bases are a match to TRBD2. V lost 4 bases, J lost 0 bases, and 5 bases stayed unmatched. The CDR3 length is 15 residues. The V gene's germline CDR1 is SGHRS and CDR2 YFSETQ. Here the CDR3 DNA reads TGCGCCAGCAGCATTAGCGGGAGTGTCTCCTACGAGCAGTACTTC. This encodes CASSISGSVSYEQYF. Using reference TRBV5-1 and TRBJ2-7 for the parts outside the CDR3, the full variable domain is KAGVTQTPRYLIKTRGQQVTLSCSPISGHRSVSWYQQTPGQGLQFLFEYFSETQRNKGNFPGRFSGRQFSNSRSEMNVSTLELGDSALYLCASSISGSVSYEQYFGPGTRLTVT.

The chain couples TRBV11-2 to TRBJ1-2; D not resolved. V was clipped by 5 bases and J by 4 bases, with 8 bases between them. Germline V lookup: CDR1 SGHAT, CDR2 FQNNGV. The CDR3 is 12 residues long. Here the CDR3 reads CASSAERYGYTF. CDR3 sequence (DNA): TGTGCCAGCAGCGCGGAACGCTATGGCTACACCTTC.

CDR3 loop: CASRRLRVGPYEQYF. In nucleotides, the CDR3 is TGTGCCTCTCGACGGTTGCGGGTGGGACCCTACGAGCAGTACTTC. This chain links TRBV30 with TRBJ2-7; tentatively, D is TRBD1 or TRBD2 (5 bases each). The CDR3 runs to 15 residues. V was clipped by 7 bases and J by 2 bases, with 21 bases between them. Per the germline V gene, CDR1 is GTSNPN and CDR2 is SVGIG (reference sequence).

This chain uses TRBV19 with TRBJ2-1; perhaps TRBD1 as D (6 bases). Germline values: CDR1 LNHDA, CDR2 SQIVND (reference sequence). V was trimmed by 7 bases and J by 0 bases, leaving 16 bases between them. The CDR3 spans 16 residues. CDR3: CASTSDRPGSYNEQFF. The CDR3 DNA is TGTGCCAGTACCTCCGACAGGCCCGGCTCCTACAATGAGCAGTTCTTC.

The chain links TRBV28 to TRBJ1-1, with D hard to call. Germline V lookup: CDR1 MDHEN, CDR2 SYDVKM. With 11 bases removed from V and 0 bases from J, the gap between germline ends came to 13 bases. CDR3 length: 13 residues. The CDR3 is CAGSRVLNTEAFF. In DNA form, the CDR3 reads TGTGCCGGGTCGCGAGTATTGAACACTGAAGCTTTCTTT.

The chain couples TRBV28 to TRBJ2-7; no clear D gene. The ends were cut back, 6 bases at V and 1 base at J, with 10 bases in the middle. The CDR3 spans 13 residues. The germline V gene has CDR1 MDHEN and CDR2 SYDVKM. The CDR3, as DNA: TGTGCCAGCAGCGAGGACGGTTCCTACGAGCAGTACTTC. Protein sequence: CASSEDGSYEQYF.